The rows below give T cell receptor beta chains drawn from one sample of a study of control samples from healthy donors and cancer patients. Measured with immunoSEQ multiplex PCR; TCRdb has only the in-frame clones, and not every one. The repertoire consists of 85,000 to 95,000 clones, with more than 75% occurring once and the leading ten covering about 9.2%. The sample was blood. The receptors derive from an older woman in good health. CDR3s include the opening cysteine and the closing phenylalanine or tryptophan. D genes are given only for firm matches. Clone size, where shown, is once, few, many, or a class for clones that have expanded.

CATSSGRISLSGRAYNEQFF TGTGCCACCTCCTCCGGACGGATCTCCCTTAGCGGGAGGGCGTACAATGAGCAGTTCTTC TRBJ2-1 TRBD2 TRBV24-1 .
CASSPGEGYGYTF TGTGCCAGTAGTCCAGGGGAGGGCTATGGCTACACCTTC TRBJ1-2 . TRBV19 .
CASSIVTGTGEKRTEAFF TGTGCCAGTAGTATAGTCACCGGGACAGGGGAGAAGAGGACTGAAGCTTTCTTT TRBJ1-1 TRBD1 TRBV19 .
CASSSGGYGYTF TGTGCCAGCAGTTCAGGGGGCTATGGCTACACCTTC TRBJ1-2 TRBD1 TRBV27 .
CSVVRGYNEQFF TGCAGCGTTGTAAGGGGGTACAATGAGCAGTTCTTC TRBJ2-1 . TRBV29-1 .
CASSVTSGTDTQYF TGCGCCAGCAGCGTGACTAGCGGGACAGATACGCAGTATTTT TRBJ2-3 TRBD2 TRBV5-1 .
CASRRAGNTIYF TGCGCCAGCCGACGGGCCGGAAACACCATATATTTT TRBJ1-3 . TRBV10-1 .
CASSGLDRVGEQYF TGCGCCAGCAGCGGCCTGGACAGGGTAGGCGAGCAGTACTTC TRBJ2-7 TRBD1 TRBV5-1 once
CASSLGYTQYF TGTGCCAGCAGCTTAGGTTATACGCAGTATTTT TRBJ2-3 . TRBV7-2 .
CASRGQGNEKLFF TGTGCCAGTAGAGGGCAGGGTAACGAAAAACTGTTTTTT TRBJ1-4 . TRBV19 .
CASSPPEGGSYNEQFF TGTGCCAGCTCACCACCGGAGGGTGGCTCCTACAATGAGCAGTTCTTC TRBJ2-1 . TRBV18 .
CASRLPGLSIPEAFF TGTGCCAGCAGGTTACCGGGACTGTCTATCCCTGAAGCTTTCTTT TRBJ1-1 . TRBV7-9 .
CASTGTDSSYNEQFF TGTGCCAGCACCGGAACGGACAGCTCCTACAATGAGCAGTTCTTC TRBJ2-1 . TRBV5-5 .
CASSLEGADEKLFF TGCGCCAGCAGCTTGGAGGGGGCGGATGAAAAACTGTTTTTT TRBJ1-4 TRBD1 TRBV5-1 .
CASSPGQANYGYTF TGTGCCAGCTCACCGGGACAGGCAAACTATGGCTACACCTTC TRBJ1-2 TRBD1 TRBV18 .
CASSFQGLYGYTF TGTGCCAGCAGCTTCCAGGGGCTATATGGCTACACCTTC TRBJ1-2 . TRBV5-8 .
CASNGGTGLDTEAFF TGTGCCAGCAACGGAGGGACAGGGCTGGACACTGAAGCTTTCTTT TRBJ1-1 TRBD1 TRBV5-8 .
CASSLQGPHEQYF TGTGCCAGCAGTTTACAGGGTCCCCACGAGCAGTACTTC TRBJ2-7 . TRBV27 .
CGTIAGGYNEQFF TGCGGGACCATAGCGGGGGGCTACAATGAGCAGTTCTTC TRBJ2-1 TRBD2 TRBV29-1 once
CASSQLGSHEQYF TGTGCCAGCAGCCAGCTAGGGTCCCACGAGCAGTACTTC TRBJ2-7 . TRBV3-1/TRBV3-2 .
CASSVERNSPLHF TGTGCCAGCAGCGTAGAACGAAATTCACCCCTCCACTTT TRBJ1-6 . TRBV9 .
CASSQSGTGGEEAFF TGCGCCAGCAGCCAATCCGGGACAGGGGGCGAAGAAGCTTTCTTT TRBJ1-1 TRBD1 TRBV4-1 .
CASSLVGNSYEQYF TGTGCCAGCAGTTTAGTTGGGAACTCCTACGAGCAGTACTTC TRBJ2-7 . TRBV28 .
CASSQDLVATDTQYF TGTGCCAGCAGCCAAGACCTAGTTGCTACAGATACGCAGTATTTT TRBJ2-3 . TRBV3-1/TRBV3-2 .
CASSPHTGSRRGEAFF TGTGCCAGCAGTCCCCACACAGGGAGCAGGAGGGGTGAAGCTTTCTTT TRBJ1-1 . TRBV28 .
CASSSGTDNEKLFF TGTGCCAGCAGCTCCGGGACAGATAATGAAAAACTGTTTTTT TRBJ1-4 TRBD1 TRBV7-9 .
CASSPSRTGGNTIYF TGTGCCAGCAGCCCCTCCCGGACTGGTGGAAACACCATATATTTT TRBJ1-3 . TRBV7-8 .
CASSLEGNEKLFF TGTGCCAGCAGTTTAGAAGGAAATGAAAAACTGTTTTTT TRBJ1-4 . TRBV12-3/TRBV12-4 .
CASSYTGVTDTQYF TGTGCCAGCAGTTACACGGGGGTCACAGATACGCAGTATTTT TRBJ2-3 . TRBV6-6 few
CASSQEPSGPNTGELFF TGCGCCAGCAGCCAAGAGCCTAGCGGGCCGAACACCGGGGAGCTGTTTTTT TRBJ2-2 TRBD2 TRBV4-1 .
CAQKTSGREQETQYF TGTGCCCAGAAGACTAGCGGGAGGGAACAAGAGACCCAGTACTTC TRBJ2-5 TRBD2 TRBV30 .
CASSEGGGGIQPQHF TGTGCCAGCAGTGAAGGGGGGGGAGGGATTCAGCCCCAGCATTTT TRBJ1-5 . TRBV6-1 .
CASSVFIFSGHGLNEKLFF TGTGCCAGCAGTGTTTTTATATTTAGTGGACACGGCCTTAATGAAAAACTGTTTTTT TRBJ1-4 . TRBV6-1 .
CASSLGSYGYTF TGTGCCAGCAGTCTAGGGTCCTATGGCTACACCTTC TRBJ1-2 . TRBV6-5 .
CASSQDENVSFNYGYTF TGCGCCAGCAGCCAAGATGAGAACGTCAGTTTCAACTATGGCTACACCTTC TRBJ1-2 . TRBV4-1 .
CASSRQGKDYEQYF TGCGCCAGCAGCCGACAAGGAAAAGACTACGAGCAGTACTTC TRBJ2-7 . TRBV5-1 .